The T cell receptor beta chain under discussion was sequenced for a study of STAT5B mutations in CD4+ large granular lymphocyte leukemia. Points from the study as a whole: 8/27 top patient clones versus 2/35 control clones were TRBV06-family. CD4-sorted patient repertoires seemed more clonal than healthy CD4+ repertoires. Data were not HLA-matched across samples.

Some clones are missing from TCRdb's copy, which holds only in-frame ones; the method was immunoSEQ multiplex PCR. The table shows 25,000 to 35,000 clones, with approximately 79% occurring only once. Per germline, CDR1 MNHEY and CDR2 SVGAGI. Losses at the gene ends were 0 bases for V and 8 bases for J; bases not matched to a gene: 8. The CDR3 is 16 amino acids. For this clone: Its antigen is not known.

The source of this sequence is a human donor in good health. Sample: CD4+ T cells from blood buffy coats. This rearrangement joins TRBV6-5 to TRBJ1-4; 8 bases line up with TRBD1. CDR3 bases: TGTGCCAGCAGTTACTCGGCAGGGGGCGGGAGAGAAAAACTGTTTTTT. Translated, it gives CASSYSAGGGREKLFF.